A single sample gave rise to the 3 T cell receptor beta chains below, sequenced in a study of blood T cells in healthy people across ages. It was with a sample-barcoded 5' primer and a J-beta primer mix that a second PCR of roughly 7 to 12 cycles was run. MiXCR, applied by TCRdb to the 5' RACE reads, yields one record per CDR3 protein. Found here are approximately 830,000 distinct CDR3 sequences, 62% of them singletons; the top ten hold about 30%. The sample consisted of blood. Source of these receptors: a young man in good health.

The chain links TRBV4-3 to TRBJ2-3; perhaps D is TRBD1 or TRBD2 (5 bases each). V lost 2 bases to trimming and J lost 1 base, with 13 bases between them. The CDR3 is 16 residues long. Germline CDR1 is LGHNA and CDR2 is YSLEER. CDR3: CASSQQLVGGTDTQYF. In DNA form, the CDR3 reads TGCGCCAGCAGCCAACAGCTAGTGGGGGGCACAGATACGCAGTATTTT.

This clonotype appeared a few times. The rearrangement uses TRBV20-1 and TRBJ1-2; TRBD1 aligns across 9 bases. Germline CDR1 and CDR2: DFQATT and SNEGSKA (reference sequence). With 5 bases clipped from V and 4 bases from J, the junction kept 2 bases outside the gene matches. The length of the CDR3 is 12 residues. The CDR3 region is CSAETGGYGYTF. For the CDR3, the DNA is TGCAGTGCTGAGACAGGGGGCTATGGCTACACCTTC.

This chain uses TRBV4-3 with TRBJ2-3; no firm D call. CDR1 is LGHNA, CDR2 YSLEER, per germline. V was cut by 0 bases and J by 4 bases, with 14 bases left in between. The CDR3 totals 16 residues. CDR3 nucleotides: TGCGCCAGCAGCCAAGATCCCATGGATGGGCCAGATACGCAGTATTTT. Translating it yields CASSQDPMDGPDTQYF.